This T cell receptor (beta chain) is from a study of cytomegalovirus exposure and HLA in healthy donors. About the study: Roughly 86 million unique TCRs from HLA-typed donors made up an early data release.

Per the germline V gene, CDR1 is ENHRY and CDR2 is SYGVKD. Trimming left V 7 bases short and J 2 bases short, with 9 bases between. CDR3 size: 13 residues. The study ran its PCR with 60 Vbeta and 13 Jbeta primers. Method: immunoSEQ multiplex PCR; TCRdb's copy keeps in-frame clones and lacks some. This table holds tens of thousands of clones. The source material was PBMCs. The clonotype originates from a woman in her 30s in good health and CMV-seropositive. The rearrangement links TRBV10-3 to TRBJ1-3, with a tentative D call TRBD1 (6 bases). For the CDR3, the DNA is TGTGCCATCATTAGACAGGCTGGAAACACCATATATTTT. Translated: CAIIRQAGNTIYF.